One and the same sample provided the 21 T cell receptor beta chains below, sequenced in a study of technical replicates of blood from several donors. The protocol was immunoSEQ multiplex PCR, while the TCRdb copy is restricted to in-frame clones and leaves out a portion. The sample has 65,000 to 80,000 clones; nearly 99% are singletons. Sequences were obtained from T cells isolated from PBMCs. These receptors came from a human donor in good health.

The V gene is TRBV6-5, the J gene TRBJ2-3, with 8 bases that match TRBD2. CDR3 length: 15 residues. The V gene's germline CDR1 is MNHEY and CDR2 SVGAGI. Trimming removed 6 bases from V and 4 bases from J; junction bases left unmatched: 9. CDR3 residues: CASSYSGRGADTQYF. The CDR3 nucleotides read TGTGCCAGCAGCTACAGCGGGAGAGGTGCAGATACGCAGTATTTT.

The chain carries TRBV14 and TRBJ1-2; D is possibly TRBD1 (5 bases). This CDR3 is 13 amino acids long. CDR1 is SGHDN, CDR2 FVKESK, per germline. Trimming left V 1 base short and J 5 bases short, with 8 bases between. CDR3 region: CASSQGGTYGYTF. The CDR3 DNA sequence: TGTGCCAGCAGCCAAGGAGGGACTTATGGCTACACCTTC.

This clone was observed once. CDR3 DNA sequence: TGTGCCAGCAGTTACTCGACAGGGGGGGCAGATACGCAGTATTTT. It encodes CASSYSTGGADTQYF. The rearrangement uses TRBV6-5 and TRBJ2-3; TRBD1 agrees at 9 bases. Germline trimming cut 0 bases from V and 4 bases from J; bases unmatched to any gene: 2. CDR3 size: 15 residues. Germline V CDR1 and CDR2: MNHEY, SVGAGI.

The chain has TRBV11-2 and TRBJ2-2; the match to TRBD2 covers 11 bases. The length of the CDR3 is 19 residues. The V gene's germline CDR1 is SGHAT and CDR2 FQNNGV. J lost 7 bases, V lost 5 bases, and 18 bases had no gene match. The CDR3 is CASSAGTSGRGLSVGELFF. The CDR3 region has the DNA TGTGCCAGCAGCGCAGGGACTAGCGGTCGGGGTTTGTCTGTCGGGGAGCTGTTTTTT.

The rearrangement links TRBV30 to TRBJ2-7, with D possibly being TRBD2 (6 bases). The V gene lost 1 base and the J gene lost 2 bases, with 15 bases spanning the gap. Per the germline V gene, CDR1 is GTSNPN and CDR2 is SVGIG (reference sequence). CDR3 length: 15 residues. CDR3 DNA sequence: TGTGCCTGGAGTGGATCTACGGGAGCAGCCTACGAGCAGTACTTC. Encoded protein: CAWSGSTGAAYEQYF.

The chain combines TRBV7-9 with TRBJ2-1; TRBD2 matches at 16 bases. V shed 5 bases and J 8 bases; nucleotides not matched to a gene: 6. Germline CDR1 and CDR2: SEHNR and FQNEAQ (reference sequence). The CDR3 totals 16 residues. CDR3 loop: CASSPGLAGGPYEQFF. The CDR3 DNA sequence: TGTGCCAGCAGCCCGGGACTAGCGGGAGGGCCTTATGAGCAGTTCTTC.

V and J are TRBV7-6 and TRBJ2-7; 8 bases line up with TRBD2. CDR1 SGHVS and CDR2 FNYEAQ come from the germline V gene. The V gene end was trimmed by 5 bases and the J gene end by 4 bases; junction bases not matched to a gene: 10. The CDR3 loop spans 15 amino acids. The CDR3 spells CASSQHSSGTYEQYF. CDR3 sequence (DNA): TGTGCCAGCAGCCAACACAGTAGCGGGACGTACGAGCAGTACTTC.

The CDR3 DNA sequence: TGTGCCAGCAGCTTACTCCCGGGGGAAGAGCAGTACTTC. This translates into CASSLLPGEEQYF. This chain uses TRBV7-3 with TRBJ2-7, with D possibly TRBD2 on 6 matching bases. V lost 2 bases to trimming and J lost 7 bases, with 12 bases between them. CDR1 and CDR2 (germline): SGHTA, FQGTGA. CDR3 length: 13 residues.

The chain employs TRBV7-2 and TRBJ2-7, with TRBD1 identical over 8 bases. Trimming at V came to 6 bases and at J to 2 bases, leaving 6 bases not matched to a gene. The CDR3 is 14 residues long. Germline V gene data show CDR1 as SGHTA and CDR2 as FQGNSA. The CDR3 DNA is TGTGCCAGCAGTCAGGACAGGGTAACCTACGAGCAGTACTTC. This translates into CASSQDRVTYEQYF.

The CDR3 DNA reads as TGTGCCAGCTCACCGTACGACGGAGGCACTGAAGCTTTCTTT. Its protein product is CASSPYDGGTEAFF. This chain joins TRBV18 and TRBJ1-1, with D unresolved. V dropped 3 bases and J dropped 4 bases, with 12 bases sitting between them. CDR3 length: 14 amino acids. The germline V gene has CDR1 KGHSH and CDR2 LQKENI.

The chain has TRBV5-1 and TRBJ2-1, with a tentative D call TRBD2 (6 bases). The ends were cut back, 0 bases at V and 2 bases at J, with 6 bases in the middle. Germline CDR1 is SGHRS and CDR2 is YFSETQ. This CDR3 has 14 amino acids. This CDR3 reads CASSLAGAYNEQFF. CDR3 nucleotides: TGCGCCAGCAGCTTGGCGGGAGCCTACAATGAGCAGTTCTTC. The entire variable domain, with the rest obtained from reference TRBV5-1 and TRBJ2-1, is as follows: KAGVTQTPRYLIKTRGQQVTLSCSPISGHRSVSWYQQTPGQGLQFLFEYFSETQRNKGNFPGRFSGRQFSNSRSEMNVSTLELGDSALYLCASSLAGAYNEQFFGPGTRLTVL.

The chain joins TRBV28 to TRBJ1-2; D unclear. This CDR3 contains 14 residues. Germline V gene sequence: CDR1 MDHEN, CDR2 SYDVKM. Trimming removed 2 bases at V and 4 bases at J, with 11 bases between. Written as DNA, the CDR3 is TGTGCCAGCAGTTTACCCCGGGTTTTCTATGGCTACACCTTC. Its protein is CASSLPRVFYGYTF.

This sequence joins TRBV5-6 and TRBJ2-7; D uncertain. V was clipped by 0 bases and J by 2 bases, with 6 bases between them. Germline V lookup: CDR1 SGHDT, CDR2 YYEEEE. The CDR3 length is 13 residues. The CDR3 sequence: CASSLAITYEQYF. The CDR3 DNA is TGTGCCAGCAGCTTGGCTATCACCTACGAGCAGTACTTC.

The chain joins TRBV28 to TRBJ1-5; D uncertain. This CDR3 region has 12 residues. Germline values: CDR1 MDHEN, CDR2 SYDVKM. V gave up 7 bases and J gave up 0 bases, with 4 bases separating them. CDR3: CASMASNQPQHF. CDR3 nucleotide sequence: TGTGCCAGCATGGCTAGCAATCAGCCCCAGCATTTT.

This chain uses TRBV7-2 with TRBJ2-7; 7 bases align to TRBD2. Germline-derived CDR1 and CDR2 are SGHTA and FQGNSA. This CDR3 contains 12 residues. With V trimmed by 5 bases and J by 7 bases, 5 bases remained unmatched. CDR3 residues: CASSPRGGEQYF. The CDR3 DNA reads as TGTGCCAGCAGCCCCCGGGGAGGGGAGCAGTACTTC.

The chain employs TRBV11-3 and TRBJ2-1; 10 bases map to TRBD2. The germline V gene encodes CDR1 SGHNT and CDR2 YENEEA. V lost 5 bases and J lost 6; bases outside the gene matches: 13. The CDR3 length is 17 residues. The CDR3: CASSPQASGRGVNEQFF. The CDR3 DNA reads as TGTGCCAGCAGCCCGCAAGCTAGCGGGAGAGGGGTCAATGAGCAGTTCTTC.

The chain joins TRBV7-9 to TRBJ2-1; TRBD2 agrees at 7 bases. Germline CDR1 reads SEHNR; CDR2 reads FQNEAQ (reference sequence). The CDR3 is made up of 14 amino acids. The junction had 4 bases not matched to a gene; V was cut back by 5 bases and J by 3 bases. DNA for the CDR3: TGTGCCAGCAGCCGAGCGGGGATCTACAATGAGCAGTTCTTC. Protein product: CASSRAGIYNEQFF.

The count of this clone is one. This chain links TRBV28 with TRBJ1-2; D gene unclear. The germline CDR1 and CDR2 sequences are MDHEN and SYDVKM. With 6 bases removed from V and 4 bases from J, the gap between germline ends came to 9 bases. This CDR3 is 12 amino acids long. The CDR3 is CASSKTSYGYTF. The DNA for the CDR3 is TGTGCCAGCAGCAAAACAAGCTATGGCTACACCTTC.

The chain has TRBV7-2 and TRBJ2-7, with 9 positions matching TRBD1. Unmatched junction bases numbered 4, after V lost 1 base and J lost 3 bases. The germline gives CDR1 SGHTA, CDR2 FQGNSA. The CDR3 is 15 residues long. The CDR3 spells CASSLEGTGRYEQYF. The CDR3 DNA reads TGTGCCAGCAGCTTAGAAGGGACAGGGCGCTACGAGCAGTACTTC.

This clone was recorded once. The rearrangement links TRBV19 to TRBJ2-3; 9 bases fit TRBD2. The germline V gene encodes CDR1 LNHDA and CDR2 SQIVND (reference sequence). The CDR3 is 15 residues long. V lost 2 bases to trimming and J lost 6 bases; unmatched junction nucleotides: 6. CDR3 DNA: TGTGCCAGTAGTATATCGGCGGGAGGGCCCGATACGCAGTATTTT. It codes for CASSISAGGPDTQYF. The entire variable domain, with the rest obtained from reference TRBV19 and TRBJ2-3, is as follows: DGGITQSPKYLFRKEGQNVTLSCEQNLNHDAMYWYRQDPGQGLRLIYYSQIVNDFQKGDIAEGYSVSREKKESFPLTVTSAQKNPTAFYLCASSISAGGPDTQYFGPGTRLTVL.

V gene TRBV2 combines with J gene TRBJ2-7; 7 bases fit TRBD1. The CDR3 length is 13 residues. The V gene end was trimmed by 7 bases and the J gene end by 5 bases; junction bases not matched to a gene: 8. Germline V gene data show CDR1 as SNHLY and CDR2 as FYNNEI. CDR3 loop: CASNIQRGHEQYF. CDR3 DNA: TGTGCCAGCAACATTCAGAGGGGGCACGAGCAGTACTTC. The complete variable domain, with remaining parts taken from reference TRBV2 and TRBJ2-7, reads EPEVTQTPSHQVTQMGQEVILRCVPISNHLYFYWYRQILGQKVEFLVSFYNNEISEKSEIFDDQFSVERPDGSNFTLKIRSTKLEDSAMYFCASNIQRGHEQYFGPGTRLTVT.